This T cell receptor (beta chain) comes out of a study of blood T cell repertoires in COVID-19. Study-level background: The samples span acute and convalescent COVID-19 from the United States, Italy and Spain.

The CDR3 has 12 residues. The germline CDR1 and CDR2 sequences are SGHNT and YENEEA. Individuals aged about 18 to 89 years were recruited from approximately 24 US areas. Grouping used clinical history reported by participants in a survey and questionnaire. This clone occurred a few times. A read error may produce the germline difference seen at one junction end. As handled by the study authors: Estimated nucleated cell counts came from reference gene primer amplification. Measured with immunoSEQ multiplex PCR; TCRdb has only the in-frame clones, and not every one. Clone size and the V and J calls come from that table; the DNA yielded D and trimming. This sample has hundreds of thousands of clones, with 85% to 90% found just once.

The genes are TRBV11-3 and TRBJ1-1, with D possibly TRBD1 on 6 matching bases. The clonotype comes from a woman in her forties or fifties with acute COVID-19. Sequencing used PBMCs or T cells enriched from blood (not recorded which). The CDR3 protein is CASSYIKSGDLF. The CDR3 DNA reads as TGTGCCAGCAGCTATATCAAATCAGGGGACCTCTTT.